The 20 T cell receptor beta chains listed next were all sequenced from one sample in a study of Tregs in tolerant kidney transplant recipients. Profiled with immunoSEQ multiplex PCR; TCRdb holds only in-frame clones, not every one. Of 62,000 or so clones in the sample, 98% were seen once. The source material was Tregs from blood, sampled before the transplant. These receptors all stem from a human donor who received a combined kidney and bone marrow transplant.

The CDR3 sequence is CASSSPGTSGFNTGELFF. Here the CDR3 DNA reads TGTGCCAGCAGCTCACCCGGGACTAGCGGATTCAACACCGGGGAGCTGTTTTTT. V and J are TRBV5-6 and TRBJ2-2; 11 bases match TRBD2. Germline CDR1 and CDR2: SGHDT and YYEEEE. V lost 3 bases and J lost 2; bases outside the gene matches: 9. This CDR3 has 18 amino acids.

V is TRBV15 and J is TRBJ1-1; D unclear. Germline values: CDR1 LNHNV, CDR2 YYDKDF (reference sequence). The length of the CDR3 is 14 residues. Trimming pared 8 bases from V and 3 bases from J, leaving 16 bases between. The CDR3 loop is CATSAAFFYTEAFF. The CDR3 DNA is TGTGCCACCTCGGCGGCGTTTTTCTACACTGAAGCTTTCTTT.

The chain combines TRBV15 with TRBJ2-4, with D perhaps TRBD1 (5 bases). V was shortened by 1 base and J by 0 bases, with 10 bases between the two germline ends. The germline V gene has CDR1 LNHNV and CDR2 YYDKDF (reference sequence). The CDR3 totals 16 residues. CDR3 sequence: CATSRATVLAKNIQYF. The CDR3 DNA reads as TGTGCCACCAGCAGAGCGACAGTCCTAGCCAAAAACATTCAGTACTTC.

The V call is TRBV15, the J call TRBJ2-6; 8 positions match TRBD1. In germline, CDR1 is LNHNV, CDR2 YYDKDF (reference sequence). The CDR3 consists of 18 residues. V trimming: 3 bases; J trimming: 2 bases; junction bases outside the gene matches: 9. CDR3: CATSSRDRKGAGANVLTF. For the CDR3, the DNA is TGTGCCACCAGCAGCCGGGACAGGAAGGGAGCTGGGGCCAACGTCCTGACTTTC. Filled out from reference TRBV15 and TRBJ2-6, the complete variable domain reads DAMVIQNPRYQVTQFGKPVTLSCSQTLNHNVMYWYQQKSSQAPKLLFHYYDKDFNNEADTPDNFQSRRPNTSFCFLDIRSPGLGDTAMYLCATSSRDRKGAGANVLTFGAGSRLTVL.

The chain is built from TRBV7-6 and TRBJ2-7; 8 bases match TRBD2. Germline values: CDR1 SGHVS, CDR2 FNYEAQ. V lost 0 bases and J lost 3; bases outside the gene matches: 19. The CDR3 has 20 amino acids. The CDR3: CASSLAHGQSPSSGFYEQYF. The CDR3 DNA sequence: TGTGCCAGCAGCTTAGCGCACGGACAGTCACCCTCTAGCGGGTTCTACGAGCAGTACTTC.

The chain uses TRBV7-6 and TRBJ2-3; TRBD2 matches 9 bases. CDR3 length: 18 residues. CDR1 is SGHVS, CDR2 FNYEAQ, per germline. The trim removed 6 bases at V and 5 bases at J, leaving 18 bases unmatched. The CDR3 sequence is CASSPLGSAGGEIDTQYF. CDR3 sequence (DNA): TGTGCCAGCAGTCCCCTAGGGAGCGCGGGGGGGGAAATAGATACGCAGTATTTT.

The rearrangement joins TRBV25-1 to TRBJ2-1; D is possibly TRBD1 (6 bases). Germline V gene data show CDR1 as MGHDK and CDR2 as SYGVNS. The CDR3 totals 15 residues. The V gene lost 5 bases and the J gene lost 2 bases, with 13 bases spanning the gap. CDR3 DNA sequence: TGTGCCAGCAGTCCCAGGGGAGTAGCCTACAATGAGCAGTTCTTC. Its translation is CASSPRGVAYNEQFF.

The V call is TRBV20-1, the J call TRBJ2-5; perhaps TRBD1 as D (5 bases). Germline CDR1 and CDR2: DFQATT and SNEGSKA (reference sequence). V shed 6 bases and J shed 5 bases, with 10 bases lying between them. CDR3 length: 11 amino acids. The CDR3: CSAGQGETQYF. In DNA form, the CDR3 reads TGCAGTGCCGGACAAGGGGAGACCCAGTACTTC.

The chain links TRBV7-9 to TRBJ2-3; D may be TRBD2 (6 bases). CDR3 size: 16 residues. The V end lost 0 bases, the J end lost 2 bases, and 12 bases lay between the germline ends. Per the germline V gene, CDR1 is SEHNR and CDR2 is FQNEAQ (reference sequence). CDR3 sequence: CASSLAGRGYTDTQYF. In nucleotides, the CDR3 is TGTGCCAGCAGCTTAGCGGGGCGGGGTTACACAGATACGCAGTATTTT.

This chain links TRBV20-1 with TRBJ1-2, with unresolved D. V was clipped by 3 bases and J by 8 bases, with 10 bases between them. CDR3 length: 11 residues. CDR1 is DFQATT and CDR2 is SNEGSKA in the germline V gene (reference sequence). Here the CDR3 reads CSARIRYGYTF. The CDR3 DNA reads as TGCAGTGCTAGGATCAGGTACGGCTACACCTTC.

The chain carries TRBV28 and TRBJ2-7, with 7 bases matching TRBD1. The CDR3 runs 16 residues. With 6 bases clipped from V and 1 base from J, the junction kept 12 bases outside the gene matches. Germline V gives CDR1 MDHEN, CDR2 SYDVKM. The DNA of the CDR3 is TGTGCCAGCAGCGTTTCAGGGGGAGTAGGGTCCTACGAGCAGTACTTC. Its protein product is CASSVSGGVGSYEQYF.

V gene TRBV7-9 combines with J gene TRBJ2-7; no firm D call. Trimming shortened V by 5 bases and J by 0 bases, and 2 bases separated the two germline ends. The CDR3 covers 11 residues. Germline lookup yields CDR1 SEHNR and CDR2 FQNEAQ (reference sequence). The CDR3 sequence is CASSLSYEQYF. The CDR3 DNA is TGTGCCAGCAGCCTCTCCTACGAGCAGTACTTC.

The chain combines TRBV5-1 with TRBJ1-2; D unclear. Germline CDR1 is SGHRS and CDR2 is YFSETQ. The V and J ends lost 4 bases and 8 bases respectively, with 18 bases between them. The CDR3 is 14 amino acids. The CDR3 nucleotides read TGCGCCAGCAGCGTGGACGGGGTTTCGGGAGGCTACACCTTC. It encodes CASSVDGVSGGYTF.

V gene TRBV21-1 combines with J gene TRBJ2-1; TRBD2, the table's D call, lacks a check against the DNA. TRBV21-1 is described as a pseudogene. The CDR3 consists of 13 residues. CDR3 sequence reads: CASRKGLSNEQFF. CDR3 nucleotides: TGTGCCAGCAGGAAGGGACTCTCCAATGAGCAGTTCTTC.

V gene TRBV5-1 combines with J gene TRBJ2-6; D remains unclear. The CDR3 spans 19 residues. Per the germline V gene, CDR1 is SGHRS and CDR2 is YFSETQ. V gave up 1 base and J gave up 1 base, with 18 bases separating them. Here the CDR3 reads CASSLFITPPWSGANVLTF. CDR3 bases: TGCGCCAGCAGCTTGTTCATAACTCCCCCGTGGTCTGGGGCCAACGTCCTGACTTTC. Looking up the rest from reference TRBV5-1 and TRBJ2-6 gives the full variable domain: KAGVTQTPRYLIKTRGQQVTLSCSPISGHRSVSWYQQTPGQGLQFLFEYFSETQRNKGNFPGRFSGRQFSNSRSEMNVSTLELGDSALYLCASSLFITPPWSGANVLTFGAGSRLTVL.

The chain joins TRBV18 to TRBJ2-3; D might be TRBD2 (6 bases). Germline loops: CDR1 KGHSH, CDR2 LQKENI. This CDR3 is 15 amino acids long. The V end lost 3 bases, the J end lost 6 bases, and 16 bases lay between the germline ends. For the CDR3, the DNA is TGTGCCAGCTCACCCTTGGGCAGGGAGGCCGATACGCAGTATTTT. The encoded protein is CASSPLGREADTQYF. Drawing the rest from reference TRBV18 and TRBJ2-3, the complete variable domain is NAGVMQNPRHLVRRRGQEARLRCSPMKGHSHVYWYRQLPEEGLKFMVYLQKENIIDESGMPKERFSAEFPKEGPSILRIQQVVRGDSAAYFCASSPLGREADTQYFGPGTRLTVL.

The chain uses TRBV7-9 and TRBJ2-4, with D possibly matching TRBD2 (6 bases). This CDR3 has 15 amino acids. Germline V gene sequence: CDR1 SEHNR, CDR2 FQNEAQ (reference sequence). V lost 1 base and J 2 bases, leaving 9 bases between the germline ends. The CDR3 loop is CASSLGGRTKNIQYF. DNA of the CDR3: TGTGCCAGCAGCTTAGGTGGGAGGACCAAAAACATTCAGTACTTC.

This clone has only one observation. The chain carries TRBV7-2 and TRBJ1-5; D is undetermined. CDR3 length: 15 amino acids. Germline values: CDR1 SGHTA, CDR2 FQGNSA. The V gene lost 1 base and the J gene lost 4 bases, with 11 bases spanning the gap. For the CDR3, the DNA is TGTGCCAGCAGCTTAGTACAGTTACAAAATCAGCCCCAGCATTTT. Translating gives CASSLVQLQNQPQHF.

J is TRBJ2-1 and V is TRBV5-1; 12 bases align to TRBD2. Germline-derived CDR1 and CDR2 are SGHRS and YFSETQ. V was clipped by 4 bases and J by 14 bases; unmatched bases: 10. This CDR3 is 14 amino acids long. In nucleotides, the CDR3 is TGCGCCAGCAGCACCGCGACTAGCGGGAGTTCGAAGTTCTTC. It translates to CASSTATSGSSKFF. The full variable domain, with the rest looked up from reference TRBV5-1 and TRBJ2-1, is KAGVTQTPRYLIKTRGQQVTLSCSPISGHRSVSWYQQTPGQGLQFLFEYFSETQRNKGNFPGRFSGRQFSNSRSEMNVSTLELGDSALYLCASSTATSGSSKFFGPGTRLTVL.

V is TRBV5-6 and J is TRBJ2-3; D possibly corresponds to TRBD2 (5 bases). Trimming removed 3 bases at V and 5 bases at J, with 10 bases between. The CDR3 is made up of 13 amino acids. Germline V gene lookup returns CDR1 SGHDT and CDR2 YYEEEE. The CDR3 region has the DNA TGTGCCAGCAGCTCCCGGGGTAAAGATACGCAGTATTTT. Protein: CASSSRGKDTQYF.